This T cell receptor beta chain was identified during a study of control samples from healthy donors and cancer patients. From germline, CDR1 is SGHNT and CDR2 YYREEE (reference sequence). The CDR3 runs 15 residues. After removal of 1 base from V and 4 bases from J, the junction contained 2 bases not matched to a gene. Clones were read by immunoSEQ multiplex PCR, and TCRdb kept only the in-frame ones, dropping some. The sample contains over 100,000 clones, approximately 91% of which appear only once. This clonotype originated in a man aged 50-60 years in good health. Sample: blood. This chain connects TRBV5-4 to TRBJ2-5; 12 bases align to TRBD2. The CDR3 bases are TGTGCCAGCAGCTTGACTAGCGGGGGGTTAGAGACCCAGTACTTC. Its translation is CASSLTSGGLETQYF.